Listed here are 2 T cell receptor beta chains from one sample, sequenced in a study of blood T cell repertoires in COVID-19. TCRdb's table, derived via immunoSEQ multiplex PCR, lists solely in-frame clones and lacks some. This sample has about 190,000 clones, with approximately 91% found just once. Sequences were obtained from peripheral blood. The origin of the receptors is a man aged 25-40 years with acute or convalescent COVID-19.

This clone has a handful of counts. This rearrangement joins TRBV5-1 to TRBJ1-1; 10 nucleotides agree with TRBD1. Germline lookup yields CDR1 SGHRS and CDR2 YFSETQ. The length of the CDR3 is 16 residues. V lost 6 bases, J lost 6 bases, and 14 bases stayed unmatched. The CDR3 region has the DNA TGCGCCAGCATCGAAGGTCCGGGACAGGGGTTCTCTGAAGCTTTCTTT. Residues: CASIEGPGQGFSEAFF.

V gene TRBV5-4 combines with J gene TRBJ2-5; D is uncertain. Trimming pared 1 base from V and 3 bases from J, leaving 7 bases between. The CDR3 extends over 13 amino acids. From germline, CDR1 is SGHNT and CDR2 YYREEE (reference sequence). The CDR3 loop reads CASSLWAKETQYF. CDR3 bases: TGTGCCAGCAGCTTGTGGGCGAAAGAGACCCAGTACTTC.